This section outlines one T cell receptor beta chain sequence together with its context. The CDR3 is made up of 15 amino acids. The V segment lost 2 bases and the J segment 3 bases; nucleotides outside the gene matches: 6. Germline V gene sequence: CDR1 SEHNR, CDR2 FQNEAQ (reference sequence). This entry belongs to a study of cytomegalovirus exposure and HLA in healthy donors. The PCR ran on 60 Vbeta and 13 Jbeta primers. The table came from immunoSEQ multiplex PCR; TCRdb's copy has only in-frame clones and leaves some out. The sample yields almost 200,000 clones, around 79% seen once. This clonotype originated in a male donor in good health and CMV-seropositive. The chain joins TRBV7-9 to TRBJ1-2, with 7 bases fitting TRBD1. The source material was PBMCs. CDR3 amino acids: CASSLNSRGYYGYTF. CDR3 nucleotide sequence: TGTGCCAGCAGCTTAAATAGCAGGGGGTACTATGGCTACACCTTC.